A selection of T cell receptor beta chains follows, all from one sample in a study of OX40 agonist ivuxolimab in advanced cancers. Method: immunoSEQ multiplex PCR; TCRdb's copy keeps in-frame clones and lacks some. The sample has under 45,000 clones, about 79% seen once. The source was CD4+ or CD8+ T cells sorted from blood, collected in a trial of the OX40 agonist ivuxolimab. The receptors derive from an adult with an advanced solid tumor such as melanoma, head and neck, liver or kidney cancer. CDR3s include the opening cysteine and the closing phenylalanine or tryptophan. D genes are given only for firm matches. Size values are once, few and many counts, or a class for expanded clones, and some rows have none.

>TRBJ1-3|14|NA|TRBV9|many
CASSVGDSGNTIYF
TGTGCCAGCAGCGTTGGGGACTCTGGAAACACCATATATTTT
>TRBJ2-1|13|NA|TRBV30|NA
CAWSVQLPNEQFF
TGTGCCTGGAGTGTACAACTCCCTAATGAGCAGTTCTTC
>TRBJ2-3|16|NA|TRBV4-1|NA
CASSPGPSSSTDTQYF
TGCGCCAGCAGCCCGGGGCCCTCTAGTAGCACAGATACGCAGTATTTT
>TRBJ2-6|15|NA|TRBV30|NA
CAWTEPNSGANVLTF
TGTGCCTGGACCGAACCGAACTCTGGGGCCAACGTCCTGACTTTC
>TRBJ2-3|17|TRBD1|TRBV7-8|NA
CASSLVRTGGKTDTQYF
TGTGCCAGCAGCTTAGTTCGGACAGGGGGCAAGACAGATACGCAGTATTTT
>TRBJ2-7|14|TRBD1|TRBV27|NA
CASSFWTGHYEQYF
TGTGCCAGCAGTTTCTGGACAGGGCACTACGAGCAGTACTTC
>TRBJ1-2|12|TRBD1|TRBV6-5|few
CASTLQGNGYTF
TGTGCCAGCACTCTACAGGGGAATGGCTACACCTTC
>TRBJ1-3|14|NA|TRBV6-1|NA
CASRGDSGGNTIYF
TGTGCCAGCAGGGGAGACAGCGGGGGAAACACCATATATTTT
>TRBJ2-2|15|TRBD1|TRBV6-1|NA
CASSEGTGGKRELFF
TGTGCCAGCAGTGAAGGGACAGGGGGCAAAAGGGAGCTGTTTTTT
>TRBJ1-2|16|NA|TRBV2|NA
CASTSRRGGIDYGYTF
TGTGCCAGCACCTCCCGGAGGGGGGGCATTGACTATGGCTACACCTTC
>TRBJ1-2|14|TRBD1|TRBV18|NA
CASSLGTGNYGYTF
TGTGCCAGCTCTCTCGGGACAGGGAACTATGGCTACACCTTC
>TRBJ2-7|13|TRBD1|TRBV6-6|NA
CASSLGQDYEQYF
TGTGCCAGCAGTCTAGGACAGGACTACGAGCAGTACTTC
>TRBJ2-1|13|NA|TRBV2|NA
CASSVNLRGEQFF
TGTGCCAGCAGTGTCAACTTACGGGGTGAGCAGTTCTTC
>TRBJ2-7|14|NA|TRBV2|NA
CASSAGASSYEQYF
TGTGCCAGCAGTGCGGGGGCCTCATCCTACGAGCAGTACTTC
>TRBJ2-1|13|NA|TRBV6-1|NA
CASIPGANNEQFF
TGTGCCAGCATCCCAGGGGCTAACAATGAGCAGTTCTTC
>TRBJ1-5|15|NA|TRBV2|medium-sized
CASSESRSGNQPQHF
TGTGCCAGCAGTGAAAGCAGGTCCGGTAATCAGCCCCAGCATTTT
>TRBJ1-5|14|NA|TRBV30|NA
CAWSMGSGYQPQHF
TGTGCCTGGTCAATGGGCAGCGGCTATCAGCCCCAGCATTTT
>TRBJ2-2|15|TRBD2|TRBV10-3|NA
CAISETTGGRGELFF
TGTGCCATCAGTGAGACAACGGGGGGGCGCGGGGAGCTGTTTTTT
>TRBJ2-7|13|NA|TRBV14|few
CASSQDLVGEQYF
TGTGCCAGCAGCCAAGATCTTGTTGGTGAGCAGTACTTC
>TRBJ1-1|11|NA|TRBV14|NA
CASSQVGEAFF
TGTGCCAGCAGCCAAGTGGGTGAAGCTTTCTTT
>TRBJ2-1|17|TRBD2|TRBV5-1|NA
CASFLRSGGASLYEQFF
TGCGCCAGCTTCCTTAGAAGCGGGGGGGCCTCGTTGTATGAGCAGTTCTTC
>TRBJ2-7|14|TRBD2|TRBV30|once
CAWSARGGRPEQYF
TGTGCCTGGAGTGCCCGGGGGGGCCGGCCCGAGCAGTACTTC
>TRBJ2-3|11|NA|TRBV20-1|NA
CSARKDRAQYF
TGCAGTGCTAGAAAAGACAGAGCGCAGTATTTT
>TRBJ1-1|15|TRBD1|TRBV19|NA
CASSGQGVIHTEAFF
TGTGCCAGTAGTGGGCAGGGGGTCATCCACACTGAAGCTTTCTTT
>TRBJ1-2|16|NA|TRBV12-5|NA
CASGLPPSFGEGGYTF
TGTGCTAGTGGTTTGCCCCCGTCGTTTGGGGAGGGAGGCTACACCTTC
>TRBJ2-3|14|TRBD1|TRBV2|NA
CASRWTGSTDTQYF
TGTGCCAGCAGATGGACAGGGAGCACAGATACGCAGTATTTT
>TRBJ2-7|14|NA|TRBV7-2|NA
CASSLTGSSYEQYF
TGTGCCAGCAGCCTCACAGGGAGCTCCTACGAGCAGTACTTC
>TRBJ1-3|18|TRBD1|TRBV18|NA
CASSPFSLRDRAGNTIYF
TGTGCCAGCTCACCATTTAGTCTCCGGGACAGGGCTGGAAACACCATATATTTT